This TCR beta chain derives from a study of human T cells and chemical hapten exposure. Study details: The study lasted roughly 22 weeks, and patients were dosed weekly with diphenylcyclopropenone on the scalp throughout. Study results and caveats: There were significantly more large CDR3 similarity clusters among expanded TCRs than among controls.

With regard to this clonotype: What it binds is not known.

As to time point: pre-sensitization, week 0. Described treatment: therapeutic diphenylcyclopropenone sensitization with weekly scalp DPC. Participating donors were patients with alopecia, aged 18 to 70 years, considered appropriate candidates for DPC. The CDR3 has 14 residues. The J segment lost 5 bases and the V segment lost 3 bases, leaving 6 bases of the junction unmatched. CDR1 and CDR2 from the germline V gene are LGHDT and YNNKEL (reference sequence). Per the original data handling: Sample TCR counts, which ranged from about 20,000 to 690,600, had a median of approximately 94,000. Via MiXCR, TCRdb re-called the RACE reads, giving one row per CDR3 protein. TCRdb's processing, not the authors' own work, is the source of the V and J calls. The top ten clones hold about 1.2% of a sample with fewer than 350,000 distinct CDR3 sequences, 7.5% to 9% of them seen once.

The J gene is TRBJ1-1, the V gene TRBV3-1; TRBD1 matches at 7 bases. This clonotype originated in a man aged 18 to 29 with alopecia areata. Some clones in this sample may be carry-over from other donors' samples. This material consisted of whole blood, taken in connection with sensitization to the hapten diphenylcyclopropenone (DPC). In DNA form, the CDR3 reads TGTGCCAGCAGCCAGGGACAGAGAAGGACTGAAGCTTTCTTT. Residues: CASSQGQRRTEAFF.